These 29 T cell receptor beta chains were all obtained from the same sample, sequenced in a study of shared clonotypes between healthy human individuals. TCRdb's table, derived via immunoSEQ multiplex PCR, lists solely in-frame clones and lacks some. The repertoire has 300,000 to 400,000 clones, approximately 74% of them found once; the top ten carry approximately 10%. Sample: memory CD4+ T cells sorted from blood. Subset defined: CD45RA-negative fraction. The receptor set was obtained from a man under 40 in good health.

The J gene is TRBJ2-3, the V gene TRBV20-1; TRBD1 might be the D (5 bases). V lost 5 bases and J lost 4, with 7 bases in between. The germline V gene has CDR1 DFQATT and CDR2 SNEGSKA (reference sequence). The CDR3 has 11 residues. The CDR3: CSAGHSDTQYF. The CDR3 region has the DNA TGCAGTGCTGGACATTCAGATACGCAGTATTTT.

The DNA of the CDR3 is TGTGCCAGCTCACCAGCTCCTTACAATGAGCAGTTCTTC. Translating it yields CASSPAPYNEQFF. This rearrangement joins TRBV18 to TRBJ2-1, with D uncertain. The V end was cut by 2 bases, the J end by 4 bases, with 6 bases between. This CDR3 is built from 13 residues. Germline values: CDR1 KGHSH, CDR2 LQKENI.

This sequence joins TRBV10-1 and TRBJ2-5; D is unclear. Germline assignment: CDR1 WNHNN and CDR2 SYGVQD (reference sequence). The CDR3 totals 14 residues. Trimming pared 7 bases from V and 4 bases from J, leaving 16 bases between. The CDR3 nucleotides read TGCGCCAGCACCTCCTCAACACCGAGAGAGACCCAGTACTTC. The encoded protein is CASTSSTPRETQYF.

V usage is TRBV6-6 and J usage is TRBJ1-1; the D gene is possibly TRBD1 (5 bases). Germline V gene sequence: CDR1 MNHNY, CDR2 SVGAGI (reference sequence). V was cut by 5 bases and J by 1 base, with 11 bases left in between. The CDR3 length is 14 residues. The CDR3 coding sequence is TGTGCCAGCAGTCAAGGGACGGGGAACACTGAAGCTTTCTTT. This sequence encodes CASSQGTGNTEAFF.

This clone came up once. The genes are TRBV18 and TRBJ1-6; 8 bases are a match to TRBD1. This CDR3 region has 14 residues. Germline V gene data show CDR1 as KGHSH and CDR2 as LQKENI. The ends lost 5 bases at V and 8 bases at J; junction bases unmatched: 5. The CDR3 sequence: CASSATGVDSPLHF. For the CDR3, the DNA is TGTGCCAGCTCAGCGACAGGGGTAGATTCACCCCTCCACTTT. The complete variable domain, with remaining parts taken from reference TRBV18 and TRBJ1-6, reads NAGVMQNPRHLVRRRGQEARLRCSPMKGHSHVYWYRQLPEEGLKFMVYLQKENIIDESGMPKERFSAEFPKEGPSILRIQQVVRGDSAAYFCASSATGVDSPLHFGNGTRLTVT.

The chain joins TRBV28 to TRBJ2-2, with unresolved D. V was pared by 6 bases and J by 4 bases, with 6 bases between. The CDR3 totals 12 residues. Germline CDR1 MDHEN, CDR2 SYDVKM. The CDR3, as DNA: TGTGCCAGCAGATTGGTCACCGGGGAGCTGTTTTTT. The encoded protein is CASRLVTGELFF.

V and J are TRBV6-5 and TRBJ2-5; 9 positions match TRBD1. V shed 6 bases, J shed 4 bases, and the junction held 6 bases outside the gene matches. Germline CDR1 MNHEY, CDR2 SVGAGI. The CDR3 spans 14 residues. In nucleotides, the CDR3 is TGTGCCAGCAGACCCGGGACAGGGACAGAGACCCAGTACTTC. Translating gives CASRPGTGTETQYF.

This clone was observed a single time. This sequence joins TRBV5-4 and TRBJ2-3; 13 bases fit TRBD2. With V trimmed by 2 bases and J by 3 bases, 6 bases remained unmatched. From germline, CDR1 is SGHNT and CDR2 YYREEE (reference sequence). This CDR3 contains 17 residues. The CDR3 loop reads CASSFGTSGIITDTQYF. For the CDR3, the DNA is TGTGCCAGCAGCTTCGGGACTAGCGGGATTATAACAGATACGCAGTATTTT.

The chain has TRBV6-1 and TRBJ2-3; maybe TRBD2 (5 bases). CDR1 and CDR2 (germline): MNHNS, SASEGT. This CDR3 spans 15 amino acids. The V end was cut by 6 bases, the J end by 2 bases, with 15 bases between. CDR3 amino acids: CASSDGLVATDTQYF. The DNA for the CDR3 is TGTGCCAGCAGCGACGGACTTGTTGCCACAGATACGCAGTATTTT.

The chain employs TRBV5-1 and TRBJ2-3; D may be TRBD2 (6 bases). This CDR3 has 15 residues. With 1 base removed from V and 1 base from J, the gap between germline ends came to 10 bases. The germline CDR1 and CDR2 sequences are SGHRS and YFSETQ. CDR3 residues: CASSLFSSGTDTQYF. The CDR3 nucleotides are TGCGCCAGCAGCTTGTTCTCTAGCGGCACAGATACGCAGTATTTT.

V is TRBV5-5 and J is TRBJ2-3; TRBD2 agrees at 10 bases. V lost 4 bases, J lost 6 bases, and 11 bases stayed unmatched. Looked up from germline, CDR1 is SGHKS and CDR2 is YYEKEE (reference sequence). CDR3 length: 16 amino acids. CDR3 protein: CASSPGLAGVGDTQYF. The DNA for the CDR3 is TGTGCCAGCAGCCCGGGTCTAGCGGGAGTGGGGGATACGCAGTATTTT.

This clone was counted once. The chain recombines TRBV7-2 with TRBJ1-1; D unclear. The CDR3 length is 14 residues. Between the trimmed V and J ends, which lost 5 bases and 1 base, there was a span of 11 bases. CDR1 is SGHTA and CDR2 is FQGNSA in the germline V gene. The CDR3 protein is CASSPPRRNTEAFF. The CDR3 bases are TGTGCCAGCAGCCCCCCGAGGAGGAACACTGAAGCTTTCTTT.

The rearrangement joins TRBV9 to TRBJ2-7; D gene ambiguous. Trimming left V 0 bases short and J 2 bases short, with 9 bases between. CDR1 SGDLS and CDR2 YYNGEE come from the germline V gene. This CDR3 spans 14 amino acids. The CDR3 protein is CASSVDPLTYEQYF. DNA for the CDR3: TGTGCCAGCAGCGTAGATCCATTGACCTACGAGCAGTACTTC.

The chain employs TRBV11-3 and TRBJ2-2; D may be TRBD1 (5 bases). V lost 3 bases and J 4 bases, leaving 12 bases between the germline ends. Germline V gene sequence: CDR1 SGHNT, CDR2 YENEEA. The CDR3 spans 15 residues. As DNA, the CDR3 is TGTGCCAGCAGCTTTACAGGTGTAAGCACCGGGGAGCTGTTTTTT. Translation gives CASSFTGVSTGELFF.

This clone is a singleton in its sample. The J gene is TRBJ2-1, the V gene TRBV7-3, with D perhaps TRBD2 (6 bases). V was trimmed by 3 bases and J by 6 bases, leaving 12 bases between them. CDR1 is SGHTA, CDR2 FQGTGA, per germline. The CDR3 extends over 14 amino acids. As DNA, the CDR3 is TGTGCCAGCAGCTTTCGGCAGGGAGGCAATGAGCAGTTCTTC. Amino acids: CASSFRQGGNEQFF.

This clone appeared many times. This chain connects TRBV5-8 to TRBJ2-1; 9 bases fit TRBD1. This CDR3 is 17 amino acids long. Germline lookup yields CDR1 SGHTS and CDR2 YDEGEE. Trimming took 1 base from V and 1 from J; bases not matched to a gene: 6. The CDR3 DNA sequence: TGTGCCAGCAGCTTGAAGGGACAGGGAAAATCCTACAATGAGCAGTTCTTC. Residues: CASSLKGQGKSYNEQFF. Together with reference TRBV5-8 and TRBJ2-1, the CDR3 gives the full variable domain: EAGVTQSPTHLIKTRGQQATLRCSPISGHTSVYWYQQALGLGLQFLLWYDEGEERNRGNFPPRFSGRQFPNYSSELNVNALELEDSALYLCASSLKGQGKSYNEQFFGPGTRLTVL.

The genes are TRBV6-9 and TRBJ1-1, with D perhaps matching TRBD1 (5 bases). Per germline, CDR1 MNHGY and CDR2 SVAAGI. The CDR3 length is 12 residues. The V and J ends lost 3 bases and 3 bases respectively, with 5 bases between them. The CDR3 region has the DNA TGTGCCAGCAGTTACAGGGACACTGAAGCTTTCTTT. Protein: CASSYRDTEAFF.

This chain joins TRBV27 and TRBJ2-5, with D perhaps TRBD2 (6 bases). This CDR3 is 12 amino acids long. Trimming cost V 6 bases and J 9 bases, with 14 bases left between them. The germline gives CDR1 MNHEY, CDR2 SMNVEV (reference sequence). The CDR3 coding sequence is TGTGCCAGCAGCTCCACCGGGAGCCCCCAGTACTTC. Protein: CASSSTGSPQYF.

This chain connects TRBV18 to TRBJ2-1; D gene ambiguous. Germline V gene lookup returns CDR1 KGHSH and CDR2 LQKENI. V was pared by 3 bases and J by 4 bases, with 7 bases between. The CDR3 covers 13 residues. The CDR3 coding sequence is TGTGCCAGCTCACCGGCAAGATACAATGAGCAGTTCTTC. Translation gives CASSPARYNEQFF.

The V and J genes are TRBV15 and TRBJ1-2; the D gene is possibly TRBD1 (5 bases). CDR1 is LNHNV and CDR2 is YYDKDF in the germline V gene (reference sequence). The length of the CDR3 is 13 residues. Trimming removed 0 bases from V and 7 bases from J, with 9 bases in between. The CDR3 DNA follows: TGTGCCACCAGCAGAGATCGAGGGGTTGGCTACACCTTC. This translates into CATSRDRGVGYTF. Full variable domain (remainder filled in from reference TRBV15 and TRBJ1-2): DAMVIQNPRYQVTQFGKPVTLSCSQTLNHNVMYWYQQKSSQAPKLLFHYYDKDFNNEADTPDNFQSRRPNTSFCFLDIRSPGLGDTAMYLCATSRDRGVGYTFGSGTRLTVV.

This chain connects TRBV9 to TRBJ1-4; the D gene is possibly TRBD1 (6 bases). V was cut by 0 bases and J by 2 bases, with 20 bases left in between. The CDR3 has 19 amino acids. CDR1 is SGDLS, CDR2 YYNGEE, per germline. CDR3 sequence: CASSVVWGADKGTNEKLFF. Written as DNA, the CDR3 is TGTGCCAGCAGCGTAGTTTGGGGGGCCGATAAGGGCACTAATGAAAAACTGTTTTTT.

Regarding this clone: The sample holds other DNA sequences that translate to the same CDR3. V is TRBV10-1 and J is TRBJ2-7; D uncertain. The germline V and J ends were trimmed by 3 bases and 0 bases, with 3 bases remaining between them. CDR1 is WNHNN and CDR2 is SYGVQD in the germline V gene (reference sequence). The CDR3 has 12 amino acids. CDR3 residues: CASSDNSYEQYF. The CDR3 region has the DNA TGCGCCAGCAGTGACAACTCCTACGAGCAGTACTTC.

Comment on this clone: At one end the junction does not follow the germline gene, possibly because of a read error. V is TRBV7-9 and J is TRBJ2-7, with D hard to call. CDR1 is SEHNR and CDR2 is FQNEAQ in the germline V gene (reference sequence). The length of the CDR3 is 13 residues. The chain's CDR3 is CASSLGVVSQIHF. The DNA of the CDR3 is TGTGCCAGCAGCTTAGGGGTAGTCTCACAAATTCACTTC.

J is TRBJ2-3 and V is TRBV5-6, with 7 bases identical to TRBD2. The trim removed 0 bases at V and 2 bases at J, leaving 6 bases unmatched. The CDR3 consists of 16 residues. Germline V gives CDR1 SGHDT, CDR2 YYEEEE. CDR3 nucleotides: TGTGCCAGCAGCTTGGGGCTAGCGGAAGTCACAGATACGCAGTATTTT. Translating gives CASSLGLAEVTDTQYF.

As to this clone: The same CDR3 arises from other DNA sequences in this sample as well. This chain uses TRBV18 with TRBJ2-2; the D call may be TRBD1 or TRBD2 (5 bases each). Trimming took off 4 bases at V and 7 bases at J, with 13 bases between the two ends. Germline V gives CDR1 KGHSH, CDR2 LQKENI. The CDR3 covers 14 residues. The chain's CDR3 is CASSQQGGGGELFF. Here the CDR3 DNA reads TGTGCCAGCTCACAGCAGGGTGGAGGCGGGGAGCTGTTTTTT.

The chain joins TRBV25-1 to TRBJ2-1; D not resolved. Germline-derived CDR1 and CDR2 are MGHDK and SYGVNS. The CDR3 is made up of 15 amino acids. With 4 bases removed from V and 0 bases from J, the gap between germline ends came to 10 bases. The CDR3 loop reads CASSAPGSSYNEQFF. Written as DNA, the CDR3 is TGTGCCAGCAGTGCCCCGGGCAGCTCCTACAATGAGCAGTTCTTC.

This chain uses TRBV18 with TRBJ2-4, with 7 bases aligning to TRBD1. This CDR3 contains 16 residues. J gave up 2 bases and V 2 bases, and 6 bases lay outside the gene matches. Germline V gene sequence: CDR1 KGHSH, CDR2 LQKENI. The CDR3 nucleotides are TGTGCCAGCTCACCAGGGCAGGGGGTGACCAAAAACATTCAGTACTTC. It is translated as CASSPGQGVTKNIQYF.

The chain joins TRBV5-4 to TRBJ1-3, with D possibly TRBD1 on 5 matching bases. Germline CDR1 is SGHNT and CDR2 is YYREEE (reference sequence). Trimming took off 6 bases at V and 4 bases at J, with 11 bases between the two ends. This CDR3 contains 13 residues. CDR3 loop: CASTLRQGNTIYF. CDR3 in DNA: TGTGCCAGCACCCTTAGACAGGGAAACACCATATATTTT.

The rearrangement uses TRBV7-2 and TRBJ2-7; D remains ambiguous. This CDR3 has 14 amino acids. V was clipped by 5 bases and J by 2 bases, with 13 bases between them. Germline V gives CDR1 SGHTA, CDR2 FQGNSA. In DNA form, the CDR3 reads TGTGCCAGCAGCGCAAGGCAGGTCACCTACGAGCAGTACTTC. It yields the protein CASSARQVTYEQYF.